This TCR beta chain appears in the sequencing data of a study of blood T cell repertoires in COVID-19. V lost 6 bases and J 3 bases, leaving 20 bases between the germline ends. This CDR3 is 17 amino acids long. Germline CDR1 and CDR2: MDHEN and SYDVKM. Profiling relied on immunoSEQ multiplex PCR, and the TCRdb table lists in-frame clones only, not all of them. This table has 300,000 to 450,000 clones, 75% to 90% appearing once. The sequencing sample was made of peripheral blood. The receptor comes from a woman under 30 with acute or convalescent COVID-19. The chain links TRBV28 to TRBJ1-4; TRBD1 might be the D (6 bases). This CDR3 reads CASSPTLAGGPNEKLFF. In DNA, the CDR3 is TGTGCCAGCAGCCCTACGTTGGCGGGGGGCCCTAATGAAAAACTGTTTTTT.